The following is a T cell receptor (beta chain) sequence with its context. Its target antigen remains unknown. The input lacks base qualities; no much larger clone sits a single base away. This sample is part of a study of cytomegalovirus exposure and HLA in healthy donors (dated by TCRdb to 2016 to 2017). A note on the overall study: An earlier analysis of approximately 590 of the donors reported about 250 Gb of sequence data and some 120 million unique TCR beta sequences from roughly 180 million T cells. Among several hundred genotyped donors of the cohort, an average of approximately 220,000 unique TCR beta nucleotide sequences was sequenced per donor, of which 15% to 20% were non-productive. High-throughput TCR immunosequencing, statistical association of individual TCRs with disease status, and machine learning were combined to predict cytomegalovirus infection status. Every discovery cohort repertoire had been produced on one sequencing platform. In addition to the first cohort of around 670 subjects, a separate validation cohort of some 120 different subjects was used. In an earlier analysis of a few hundred of the donors, high-throughput TCR beta sequencing was used to judge whether each TCR beta V gene segment behaved as functional or pseudogenic. The study aimed to test whether signatures of past pathogen exposure could be identified by cataloging public T cell receptors. A handful of DR-DQ haplotypes were handled as single units for association and clustering because linkage in the cohort was strong. Donor age, sex, ethnicity and CMV serostatus were collected together with the repertoire data. Genome-wide SNP genotypes for about 65% of the 666 donors were used in a later genetic analysis, which treated that subset as a discovery cohort. An early release covering roughly 600 HLA-typed donors comprised 250 to 350 gigabases of sequencing data and tens of millions of unique TCR sequences. Both class I and class II loci were covered by HLA typing, at four-digit resolution. In the later analysis, no new phenotypic data were used to find candidate immune exposures; instead, reliance was placed on TCR beta sequences and their occurrence across donors. Among the approximately 400 genotyped donors, 81% belonged to the genetic ancestry cluster associated with self-reported Caucasian donors. The number of typed donors differed by locus: roughly 629-630 for A, B, C, DRB1 and DQB1; 500 to 550 for DQA1; approximately 610 for DPA1; and around 470 for DPB1. The study used immunosequencing to profile the T cell repertoires of approximately 630 subjects and linked those repertoires to cytomegalovirus serostatus. In a later analysis, previously published TCR beta repertoires from 550 to 750 donors were re-analyzed and high-resolution HLA genotyping was added so that TCR occurrence patterns could be studied. Results and caveats for the whole study, not just this receptor: The classifier was reported to diagnose cytomegalovirus status with high specificity and sensitivity in both the original and validation cohorts. The authors suggested that the approach could potentially be generalized to other disease states and immunological phenotypes. A few of the identified cytomegalovirus-associated TCR beta chains were confirmed in vitro to be specific for cytomegalovirus antigens. An earlier analysis of approximately 500 of the donors showed that most TCR beta V segments appeared in productive rearrangements either about 87% or about 30% of the time, which broadly matched IMGT annotations. Because counts were too low, 15 to 20 rarely observed V segments, including chromosome 9 orphons, were left out of the earlier analysis of 500 to 750 of the donors. Strong co-occurrence of HLA alleles, especially DR and DQ, made assigning TCR associations to individual alleles difficult. In a later analysis, most CMV-associated TCR beta chains were found to appear HLA-restricted, with HLA associations seemingly driven largely by CMV exposure. In a later analysis, HLA-associated TCR beta chains were found to be more clonally expanded and to have lower generation probabilities than equally common non-associated chains. An association between a missense DCLRE1C variant and V-gene and J-gene trimming of TCR beta chains was found in a later genetic analysis and replicated in an independent cohort. A further reported finding was that TCR beta sequences accurately predicted the HLA-A and HLA-B alleles for most subjects in the first cohort. Sequencing depth was assumed to be roughly uniform across donors in the presence/absence analyses, though that assumption may not hold. Immune exposure information for the cohort was limited to CMV serostatus. The cohort was sequenced for TCR beta chains only, and without alpha or paired-chain data the features that could be detected were limited. The study gave a list of about 170 TCR beta chains associated with cytomegalovirus. A group of highly shared sequence variants was considered likely to be a technical artifact of the sequencing pipeline. According to a later analysis, TCR association rates differed among HLA loci, with DRB1 alleles showing the most associated TCRs and HLA-C alleles showing the fewest. Specific HLA alleles were associated with 15,000 to 20,000 TCR beta sequences at a false discovery rate of 0.05 in a later analysis. Because HLA typing was unavailable for some donors at each locus, only the typed subset was used in association tests. Correlated functional status among segregating V segments might be attributable to linkage disequilibrium, but an unknown experimental factor could not be ruled out. Because the 87-base-pair reads could not distinguish some IMGT-functional V segments, including TRBV6-2 and TRBV6-3, those segments were excluded. Most TCR sequences were seen in very few donors, while some public TCRs were found in many individuals. In a later analysis, several top co-occurrence clusters were reported to appear linked to parvovirus B19, influenza, CMV and Epstein-Barr virus. A later genetic analysis reported fewer N-insertions in productive TCRs among donors in an Asian-associated ancestry cluster than the 666-donor mean.

In total, 666 healthy bone marrow donors made up the cohort. All cohort members were sampled while nominally healthy, although unrecorded immune exposures were likely present. The donor tested CMV seronegative, placing the donor among the 352 seronegative members of the cohort. Each donor provided a peripheral blood sample, and peripheral blood mononuclear cells were used for TCR beta sequencing. Genomic DNA extraction from the blood cell samples was performed with the Qiagen DNeasy Blood Extraction Kit. The junction shows trimming of 4 bases on V and 5 bases on J, plus 14 bases between the germline ends. Sequences LGHNA (CDR1) and YSLEER (CDR2) are obtained from the germline V gene. Including cysteine and phenylalanine, the CDR3 has 15 amino acids. The only DNA kept is the CDR3, 45 bases in frame from the first base. Receptor amplification or capture employed the immunoSEQ multiplex PCR assay. For the multiplex PCR, a mixture combining 60 forward primers for TCR Vbeta segments and 13 reverse primers for TCR Jbeta segments was used. The CDR3 region of rearranged TCR beta genes was amplified from genomic DNA with a multiplex PCR assay. Amplified TCR beta libraries were sequenced as 87-base-pair reads on the Illumina HiSeq System. As for the original processing: In a later analysis, 80 million or so unique TCR beta chains were counted across the 500 to 850 repertoires, and around 10 million of these chains were shared by at least two donors. Raw reads were error-corrected and collapsed into unique sequences by a nearest-neighbor algorithm in which closely related sequences were merged to remove PCR and sequencing errors. Alignment of CDR3 sequences to IMGT reference sequences was used to assign V, D and J gene segments. For a sequence to be retained, a match of at least six nucleotides to both a V gene segment and a J gene segment was required. A rearrangement counted as productive if the CDR3 had no stop codons and remained in frame with V and J, and every other rearrangement counted as non-productive. Following IMGT convention, CDR3 was defined as the stretch from the second conserved V-encoded cysteine up to the conserved J-encoded phenylalanine. The earlier analysis of 500 to 750 of the donors excluded any sequence lacking an unambiguous match to a single V gene segment. An earlier analysis of 587 of the donors classified V segments as functional when productive rearrangements were above 56.7% and as segregating when the standard deviation between donors was above 5%. A statistical classification framework was built for diagnosing cytomegalovirus status from the catalog of TCR beta chain sequences. A later analysis assigned V and J genes by comparing TCR nucleotide sequences with IMGT/GENE-DB human TR gene sequences. Using the TCRdist pipeline, a later analysis assigned CDR3 sequences along with most-parsimonious VDJ recombination scenarios. In a later analysis, each TCR beta chain was defined by its CDR3 amino acid sequence together with its V-gene family, and reads lacking a unique V-gene family were excluded. To address suspected cross-contamination and a sequencing artifact, a later analysis removed a few hundred highly shared, low-generation-probability nucleotide sequences. In a later analysis, a clonal expansion index was calculated for each public chain from normalized within-repertoire ranks of inferred template counts. Generation probabilities in a later analysis came from a VDJ recombination model fitted to out-of-frame rearrangements, and those results were checked against IGoR. A later analysis scored TCR-TCR, TCR-HLA and TCR-CMV co-occurrence with hypergeometric tests, applying a repertoire-size bias correction to TCR pairs. To estimate false discovery rates, a later analysis permuted the HLA or CMV assignments 20 times. In a later analysis, co-occurring TCRs were grouped using DBSCAN, and TCRdist sequence similarity was added for clustering within HLA-allele-positive subsets. Repertoires with fewer than 30,000 or more than 120,000 public chains were left out of co-occurrence clustering, as were about five repertoires with anomalous nucleotide sharing. TCRdb provides this immuneACCESS table in a form limited to in-frame rearrangements. Some clones are lacking; in checked studies, under half of them reflect an unresolved V gene, and why the rest are absent is not known. The V and J calls and clone size are taken from that table; D and trimming were inferred from the DNA. Present in this sample are around 180,000 clones, 70% to 80% of which were seen just once. 1.6% of the sample comes from the top ten.

The sequence was obtained from a woman in her forties or fifties in good health and CMV-seronegative. The receptor chain draws on TRBV4-3 and TRBJ1-4; the D gene is possibly TRBD1, with 6 bases matching. The sequenced material came from PBMCs. Here is the DNA: TGCGCCAGCAGCCCGCAACAGGGTAGGAATGAAAAACTGTTTTTT. Its translation reads: CASSPQQGRNEKLFF.